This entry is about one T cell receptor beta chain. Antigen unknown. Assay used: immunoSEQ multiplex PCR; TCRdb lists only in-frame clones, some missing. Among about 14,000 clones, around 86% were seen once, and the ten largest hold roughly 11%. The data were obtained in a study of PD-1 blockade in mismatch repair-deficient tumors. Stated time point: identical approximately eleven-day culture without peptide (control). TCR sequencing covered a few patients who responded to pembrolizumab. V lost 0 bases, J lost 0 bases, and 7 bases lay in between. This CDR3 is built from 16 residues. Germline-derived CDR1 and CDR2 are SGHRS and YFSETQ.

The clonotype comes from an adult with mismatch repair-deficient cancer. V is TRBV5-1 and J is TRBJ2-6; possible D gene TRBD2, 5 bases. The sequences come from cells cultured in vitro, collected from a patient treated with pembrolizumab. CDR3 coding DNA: TGCGCCAGCAGCTTGGACGCGGGCTCTGGGGCCAACGTCCTGACTTTC. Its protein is CASSLDAGSGANVLTF.